The rows below give T cell receptor beta chains drawn from one sample of a study of cytomegalovirus exposure and HLA in healthy donors. Sequenced by immunoSEQ multiplex PCR; TCRdb stores in-frame clones only, minus some. The table records about 130,000 clones, approximately 78% of them present only once. The sequenced sample consisted of PBMCs. These receptors originate from a woman aged 50 to 65 in good health and CMV-seropositive. Both conserved end residues are part of each CDR3. Each record gives: CDR3 length, clone size, V gene, J gene, D gene, CDR3 DNA, CDR3 protein. A D gene is named only where the DNA matches it firmly. Clone size is not always given. Where it is, it says once, few, many or a class for expanded clones.

20,NA,TRBV5-1,TRBJ2-3,TRBD1,TGCGCCAGCAGCTCCGGACAGGGGGAAGGGGAGAGGATGGGCACAGATACGCAGTATTTT,CASSSGQGEGERMGTDTQYF
15,NA,TRBV4-1,TRBJ2-1,NA,TGCGCCAGCAGCCAAGAGCCAGGGAACTACAATGAGCAGTTCTTC,CASSQEPGNYNEQFF
15,NA,TRBV19,TRBJ2-3,NA,TGTGCCAGTAGTAGCGGGCTTTCTAGCACAGATACGCAGTATTTT,CASSSGLSSTDTQYF
14,once,TRBV5-1,TRBJ2-7,TRBD1,TGCGCCAGCAGCCGGGACAGGGGGACCTACGAGCAGTACTTC,CASSRDRGTYEQYF
15,NA,TRBV11-2,TRBJ1-6,NA,TGTGCCAGCAGCTTACGAGGCGGGAGTAATTCACCCCTCCACTTT,CASSLRGGSNSPLHF
16,NA,TRBV19,TRBJ1-4,NA,TGTGCCAGTAGTCCTTCGAGGACAGCTATCAATGAAAAACTGTTTTTT,CASSPSRTAINEKLFF
15,NA,TRBV9,TRBJ2-3,TRBD2,TGTGCCAGCAGCGTTTCAGCGGGGAGCACAGATACGCAGTATTTT,CASSVSAGSTDTQYF
15,once,TRBV9,TRBJ1-1,NA,TGTGCCAGCAGCGTACTCCAGGGGCCCGGCACTGAAGCTTTCTTT,CASSVLQGPGTEAFF
11,NA,TRBV6-1,TRBJ2-1,NA,TGTGCCAGCAGTGAATGGGGAGACCTGTTCTTC,CASSEWGDLFF
18,few,TRBV2,TRBJ1-5,NA,TGTGCCAGCAGTGAGCACAGTCTTCAAACCTTAGGCAATCAGCCCCAGCATTTT,CASSEHSLQTLGNQPQHF
11,NA,TRBV20-1,TRBJ1-2,TRBD1,TGCAGTGCTAGTAACAGGGGAGGCTACACCTTC,CSASNRGGYTF
15,few,TRBV27,TRBJ1-4,TRBD1,TGTGCCAGCCGTCGGAGGGGGCTTCTTGTTGAAAAACTGTTTTTT,CASRRRGLLVEKLFF
14,NA,TRBV9,TRBJ1-2,TRBD1,TGTGCCAGCAGCGTAGGGGACAGTTCCTATGGCTACACCTTC,CASSVGDSSYGYTF
15,once,TRBV4-1,TRBJ2-1,NA,TGCGCCAGCAGGGGAGACTACCCCTCCCCCAATGAGCAGTTCTTC,CASRGDYPSPNEQFF
13,few,TRBV27,TRBJ1-2,NA,TGTGCCAGCAGTTTAAGGGGTAACTATGGCTACACCTTC,CASSLRGNYGYTF
13,NA,TRBV5-4,TRBJ2-5,NA,TGTGCCAGCAGCTTTTCTAGCCAAGAGACCCAGTACTTC,CASSFSSQETQYF
13,few,TRBV6-5,TRBJ2-1,TRBD2,TGTGCCAGTGGACTAGCGGGAGAGAGGGAGCAGTTCTTC,CASGLAGEREQFF
13,NA,TRBV14,TRBJ1-1,TRBD1,TGTGCCAGCAGCCGTACAGGGGCCACTGAAGCTTTCTTT,CASSRTGATEAFF
14,NA,TRBV7-9,TRBJ1-2,TRBD1,TGTGCCAGCAGCTTACTGGCAGGGGGCTATGGCTACACCTTC,CASSLLAGGYGYTF
15,NA,TRBV18,TRBJ1-5,NA,TGTGCCAGCTCACCGCCCTCGGGTAGCAATCAGCCCCAGCATTTT,CASSPPSGSNQPQHF
14,NA,TRBV6-1,TRBJ1-2,NA,TGTGCCAGCAGTGAAAATCCAGGCCTCCGGGGCTACACCTTC,CASSENPGLRGYTF
14,NA,TRBV7-9,TRBJ2-3,NA,TGTGCCAGCAGCTCAGGCTCTATCACAGATACGCAGTATTTT,CASSSGSITDTQYF
11,NA,TRBV28,TRBJ1-2,NA,TGTGCCAGCTTACGAGGGGGTGGCTACACCTTC,CASLRGGGYTF
14,NA,TRBV7-6,TRBJ2-5,NA,TGTGCCAGCAGCTTAGCTGGACAGTTCAAGACCCAGTACTTC,CASSLAGQFKTQYF
14,NA,TRBV2,TRBJ2-7,TRBD1,TGTGCCAGCAGTCCGCGACAGGGATCCTACGAGCAGTACTTC,CASSPRQGSYEQYF
17,NA,TRBV10-3,TRBJ1-1,NA,TGTGCCATCAACGCGGGACGCTCGGACCCCATGAACACTGAAGCTTTCTTT,CAINAGRSDPMNTEAFF
13,NA,TRBV6-1,TRBJ1-1,TRBD1,TGTGCCAGCAGTCCTCAGGGGGTTGCTGAAGCTTTCTTT,CASSPQGVAEAFF
14,NA,TRBV7-6,TRBJ2-5,TRBD2,TGTGCCAGCAGTTTGAGCGGGGGGCGGGAGACCCAGTACTTC,CASSLSGGRETQYF
15,NA,TRBV7-9,TRBJ2-7,NA,TGTGCCAGCAGCTTCGGGGAGGCATCCTCCTACGAGCAGTACTTC,CASSFGEASSYEQYF
14,NA,TRBV25-1,TRBJ2-1,NA,TGTGCCAGCAGTGAACACCGCGCTACCCGTGAGCAGTTCTTC,CASSEHRATREQFF
15,NA,TRBV27,TRBJ2-7,TRBD2,TGTGCCAGCAGTCTACTAGCGGGGGCGGGGGGCGAGCAGTACTTC,CASSLLAGAGGEQYF